The sequence of this TCR beta chain was determined in a study of CD8+CD57+ T cells in acquired aplastic anemia. Study summary: The average for DNA from sorted CD4+ and CD8+ cells was around 3.5 ug. Roughly 11 million reads, on average, were obtained for CD4+ cells from healthy donors. Notes on the study in general: In CD8+ cells, Simpson's diversity showed no significant difference between patients and controls. Researchers report that fewer than 35 CD8+ CDR3 sequences appeared in both patients and controls.

This clonotype was counted once. Its antigen is currently unknown. Genomic DNA was employed as the template in profiling TCR beta VDJ and CDR3. TCRdb reprocessed the reads via MiXCR and lists one record per CDR3 protein. Of fewer than 250,000 distinct CDR3 sequences in the sample, 54% were seen once. The specimen sequenced was sorted CD4+, CD8+, or CD8+CD57+ T cells (not recorded which) from PBMCs. The clonotype comes from a human donor in good health, serving as a control.

The CDR3 DNA is TGTGCCAGCAGCCAAGGAGCCAATGGATACGAGCAGTACTTC. Translation gives CASSQGANGYEQYF. The chain has TRBV7-9 and TRBJ2-7; no firm D call. Between the trimmed V and J ends, which lost 5 bases and 4 bases, there was a span of 15 bases. The germline V gene encodes CDR1 SEHNR and CDR2 FQNEAQ (reference sequence). The CDR3 sequence is 14 residues long.